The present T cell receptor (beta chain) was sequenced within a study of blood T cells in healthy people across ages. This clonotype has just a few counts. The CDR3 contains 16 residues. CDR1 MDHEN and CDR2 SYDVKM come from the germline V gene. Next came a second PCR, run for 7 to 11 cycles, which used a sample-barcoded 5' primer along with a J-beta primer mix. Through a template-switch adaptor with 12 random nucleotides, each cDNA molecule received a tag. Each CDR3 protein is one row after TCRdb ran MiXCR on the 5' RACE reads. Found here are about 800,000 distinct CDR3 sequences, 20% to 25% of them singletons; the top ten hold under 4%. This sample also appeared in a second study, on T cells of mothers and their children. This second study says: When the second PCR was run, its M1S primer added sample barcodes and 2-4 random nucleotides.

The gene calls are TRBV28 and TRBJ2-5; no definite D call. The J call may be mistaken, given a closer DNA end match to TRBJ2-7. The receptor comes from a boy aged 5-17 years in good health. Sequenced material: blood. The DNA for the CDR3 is TGTGCCAGCAGCCCAAGCTTTTCGGGTCATGCCTACGAGCAGTACTTC. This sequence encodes CASSPSFSGHAYEQYF.